Listed below are T cell receptor beta chains from one sample, sequenced in a study of naive and memory T cell subsets. TCRdb analysed the UMI-ligation and nested PCR reads with MiXCR anew, one entry per CDR3 protein. Of around 90,000 distinct CDR3 sequences in the sample, 5.5% to 8.5% were seen once. The sequenced material came from central memory CD4+ T cells from blood. These receptor sequences come from a human donor in good health. Both conserved end residues are part of each CDR3.

CASSFVRGGANVLTF,TRBV7-9
CASSLEGRNTEAFF,TRBV5-1
CASSFDTANEQFF,TRBV6-6
CASSLGGRDEQFF,TRBV7-2
CSASWTSGPDEQFF,TRBV20-1
CASSGYEYSGNTIYF,TRBV6-6
CASSWNTGELFF,TRBV7-9
CASSQDRRGGGRSNEQFF,TRBV4-3
CASKGIGTGNTEAFF,TRBV25-1
CATSDSQGLSNQPQHF,TRBV24-1
CASREQTQGKAFF,TRBV12-3/TRBV12-4
CASSPQRGLGRGEQYF,TRBV4-3
CASGGRDQAYEQYF,TRBV6-2/TRBV6-3
CASSPFGTANTDTQYF,TRBV18
CASRLGGGTDYTF,TRBV7-2
CASSLEGGPSSYNEQFF,TRBV14
CASSLAPVYEQYF,TRBV11-2
CSASLGGGETQYF,TRBV20-1
CAWSVRQEKLFF,TRBV30
CASSLGSPEKLFF,TRBV5-1
CASSLNSRGAEAFF,TRBV7-9
CSVEGAQGETDTQYF,TRBV29-1
CASSPQSPGMNTEAFF,TRBV18
CSVDTRGAAETQYF,TRBV29-1
CASSQWQGGEKLFF,TRBV4-3
CSVEDWGVNTEAFF,TRBV29-1
CASSPTDRPRMNTEAFF,TRBV18
CASTRDTQGYEQYF,TRBV25-1
CASSQGNSPLHF,TRBV3-1
CASSSVGTSGIDTQYF,TRBV11-3
CASSLEGPAGTQYF,TRBV5-1
CSGRTGPNQPQHF,TRBV29-1